The next 5 T cell receptor beta chains were all read from a single sample in a study of blood T cell repertoires in COVID-19. The repertoire was sequenced with immunoSEQ multiplex PCR; TCRdb's copy has only in-frame clones and lacks some. Of 70,000 or so clones in the sample, under 95% were seen once. The sample comprised peripheral blood. The receptors were gathered from a human donor in a cohort sampled during active COVID-19.

This chain uses TRBV2 with TRBJ1-6; TRBD1 aligns across 7 bases. Trimming removed 4 bases from V and 5 bases from J; junction bases left unmatched: 5. Germline assignment: CDR1 SNHLY and CDR2 FYNNEI. This CDR3 spans 15 amino acids. The CDR3 is CASSGGQLHNSPLHF. In DNA form, the CDR3 reads TGTGCCAGCAGTGGGGGACAGCTTCATAATTCACCCCTCCACTTT.

Remarks on this clone: Germline is not matched at one junction end, which may reflect a read error. The rearrangement uses TRBV10-2 and TRBJ2-7; possibly TRBD1 for D (7 bases). The CDR3 has 15 amino acids. CDR1 is WSHSY, CDR2 SAAADI, per germline. The CDR3 DNA reads TGCGCCAGCAGTGAGCGCCTGGGACAGACTACTCGAGGGGGGTTC. Translating it yields CASSERLGQTTRGGF.

V usage is TRBV28 and J usage is TRBJ1-2; 8 nucleotides match TRBD1. Looked up from germline, CDR1 is MDHEN and CDR2 is SYDVKM. The length of the CDR3 is 13 residues. Unmatched junction bases numbered 4, after V lost 7 bases and J lost 3 bases. The CDR3 bases are TGTGCCAGCACCCTGACAGGGGACTATGGCTACACCTTC. This sequence encodes CASTLTGDYGYTF.

The V call is TRBV19, the J call TRBJ1-3; the match to TRBD1 covers 10 bases. This CDR3 has 15 amino acids. J was trimmed by 3 bases and V by 5 bases; bases with no gene match: 4. Germline assignment: CDR1 LNHDA and CDR2 SQIVND (reference sequence). This CDR3 is CASSRDRGGGNTIYF. As DNA, the CDR3 is TGTGCCAGTAGTCGGGACAGGGGAGGTGGAAACACCATATATTTT.

V is TRBV27 and J is TRBJ2-7; 8 bases are a match to TRBD1. The V and J ends lost 6 bases and 4 bases, in that order; junction bases with no gene match: 8. Germline CDR1 reads MNHEY; CDR2 reads SMNVEV (reference sequence). The CDR3 sequence is 14 residues long. CDR3 sequence reads: CASSPGTGVYEQYF. The CDR3 bases are TGTGCCAGCAGCCCCGGGACAGGTGTGTACGAGCAGTACTTC.